What follows are 20 T cell receptor beta chains derived from one specimen sequenced in a study of lymphopenia after photon versus proton radiotherapy. The data were produced by immunoSEQ multiplex PCR, yet TCRdb's version contains in-frame clones alone and is incomplete. In the table there are about 22,000 clones, approximately 90% of which are singletons. The sample in question was peripheral blood, obtained from a patient treated with proton-based radiotherapy. The receptors were gathered from an elderly man with esophageal cancer.

This rearrangement joins TRBV4-3 to TRBJ2-3; a possible D gene is TRBD2 (6 bases). Per the germline V gene, CDR1 is LGHNA and CDR2 is YSLEER. This CDR3 has 16 amino acids. V was pared by 2 bases and J by 4 bases, with 16 bases between. DNA of the CDR3: TGCGCCAGCAGCCAACATGGTCCCCCGGGGGCAGATACGCAGTATTTT. It codes for CASSQHGPPGADTQYF.

V is TRBV4-1 and J is TRBJ2-3; 11 nucleotides agree with TRBD2. The V and J ends lost 3 bases and 9 bases, in that order; junction bases with no gene match: 17. CDR3 size: 18 residues. Germline lookup yields CDR1 MGHRA and CDR2 YSYEKL. CDR3 DNA: TGCGCCAGCAGCCAGAATATCCCGACTAGCGGGGCCGGAAGGACGCAGTATTTT. This translates into CASSQNIPTSGAGRTQYF.

V and J are TRBV29-1 and TRBJ1-5; D may be TRBD1 (5 bases). The CDR3 is 13 amino acids. Germline assignment: CDR1 SQVTM and CDR2 ANQGSEA. Trimming took off 3 bases at V and 7 bases at J, with 13 bases between the two ends. The CDR3 loop reads CSVEAGTRQPQHF. CDR3 DNA: TGCAGCGTTGAGGCAGGGACGAGGCAGCCCCAGCATTTT.

The J gene is TRBJ1-6, the V gene TRBV5-1; D is unclear. V was pared by 3 bases and J by 0 bases, with 10 bases between. The germline gives CDR1 SGHRS, CDR2 YFSETQ. The CDR3 loop spans 16 amino acids. CDR3 DNA: TGCGCCAGCAGCTCGGACGGAAACTCCTATAATTCACCCCTCCACTTT. Translation: CASSSDGNSYNSPLHF.

On this clone itself: A read error may account for a junction end that differs from germline. The sample contains more than one DNA sequence encoding this CDR3. The CDR3 sequence is CASSLGSAYEQYF. CDR3 nucleotides: TGCGCCAGCAGTTTAGGGTCTGCCTACGAGCAGTACTTC. The rearrangement uses TRBV27 and TRBJ2-7; no clear D. From germline, CDR1 is MNHEY and CDR2 SMNVEV (reference sequence). The CDR3 is made up of 13 amino acids.

The CDR3 nucleotides read TGCGCCAGCAGCCCGCAACAGGGATTGAGGGGCTACACCTTC. This sequence encodes CASSPQQGLRGYTF. This chain links TRBV4-1 with TRBJ1-2; tentatively, D is TRBD1 (6 bases). Trimming removed 4 bases from V and 8 bases from J, with 17 bases in between. The CDR3 runs 14 residues. Germline V CDR1 and CDR2: MGHRA, YSYEKL.

V gene TRBV10-1 combines with J gene TRBJ2-5, with TRBD1 matching over 11 bases. CDR1 WNHNN and CDR2 SYGVQD come from the germline V gene (reference sequence). This CDR3 is 16 amino acids long. CDR3 DNA: TGCTATACGCGGGACAGGGGGGTCGACGGTCAAGAGACCCAGTACTTC. Amino acid sequence: CYTRDRGVDGQETQYF.

This rearrangement joins TRBV2 to TRBJ2-4, with D possibly TRBD2 on 6 matching bases. From germline, CDR1 is SNHLY and CDR2 FYNNEI. V lost 2 bases and J 6 bases, leaving 14 bases between the germline ends. This CDR3 region has 15 residues. CDR3: CASSELAPGGNIQYF. The CDR3 DNA sequence: TGTGCCAGCAGTGAATTGGCACCCGGGGGAAACATTCAGTACTTC.

The chain joins TRBV29-1 to TRBJ2-1, with 8 nucleotides matching TRBD1. Per germline, CDR1 SQVTM and CDR2 ANQGSEA. The CDR3 sequence is 13 residues long. Germline trimming cut 7 bases from V and 5 bases from J; bases unmatched to any gene: 7. The CDR3 nucleotides read TGCAGCGCTGTGACAGGGGACGACAATGAGCAGTTCTTC. Protein product: CSAVTGDDNEQFF.

This chain connects TRBV2 to TRBJ2-6; either TRBD1 or TRBD2 may fit D (6 bases each). Trimming stripped 2 bases from V and 0 bases from J, with 11 bases between. Germline loops: CDR1 SNHLY, CDR2 FYNNEI. The CDR3 has 17 residues. The CDR3 protein is CASSESGGGSGANVLTF. CDR3 in DNA: TGTGCCAGCAGTGAATCCGGGGGCGGCTCTGGGGCCAACGTCCTGACTTTC.

The CDR3: CASSEWDGLGYTF. The CDR3 nucleotides read TGTGCCAGCAGTGAATGGGATGGGTTAGGCTACACCTTC. The chain is built from TRBV2 and TRBJ1-2; D is undetermined. The CDR3 consists of 13 residues. Per germline, CDR1 SNHLY and CDR2 FYNNEI. V was clipped by 2 bases and J by 8 bases, with 12 bases between them.

This rearrangement joins TRBV7-2 to TRBJ1-4; the D gene is possibly TRBD1 (5 bases). The CDR3 length is 14 residues. The V and J ends lost 5 bases and 5 bases respectively, with 12 bases between them. The germline gives CDR1 SGHTA, CDR2 FQGNSA. The CDR3 nucleotides read TGTGCCAGCAGCCAAAGCGGGGGAAATGAAAAACTGTTTTTT. Amino acids: CASSQSGGNEKLFF. The variable domain in full, with the rest retrieved from reference TRBV7-2 and TRBJ1-4, is GAGVSQSPSNKVTEKGKDVELRCDPISGHTALYWYRQSLGQGLEFLIYFQGNSAPDKSGLPSDRFSAERTGGSVSTLTIQRTQQEDSAVYLCASSQSGGNEKLFFGSGTQLSVL.

V usage is TRBV30 and J usage is TRBJ1-1, with unresolved D. This CDR3 has 11 amino acids. Looked up from germline, CDR1 is GTSNPN and CDR2 is SVGIG (reference sequence). The V gene lost 2 bases and the J gene lost 7 bases, with 8 bases spanning the gap. CDR3 region: CAWSPLDEAFF. For the CDR3, the DNA is TGTGCCTGGAGTCCCCTAGATGAAGCTTTCTTT.

The J gene is TRBJ2-7, the V gene TRBV6-5, with 12 bases that match TRBD2. Germline trimming cut 2 bases from V and 3 bases from J; bases unmatched to any gene: 5. CDR1 and CDR2 from the germline V gene are MNHEY and SVGAGI. The CDR3 has 16 residues. The CDR3 nucleotides read TGTGCCAGCAGTTACGAAGGGACTAGCGGGTACTACGAGCAGTACTTC. Translation: CASSYEGTSGYYEQYF.

The CDR3 spells CASRSQAGGYGYTF. CDR3 DNA sequence: TGTGCCAGCAGGTCCCAGGCAGGCGGCTATGGCTACACCTTC. The chain links TRBV6-5 to TRBJ1-2, with no clear D. Trimming took 6 bases from V and 4 from J, leaving 15 bases between them. This CDR3 spans 14 amino acids. The germline CDR1 and CDR2 sequences are MNHEY and SVGAGI.

The rearrangement links TRBV4-1 to TRBJ1-2, with a tentative D call TRBD1 (6 bases). Germline-derived CDR1 and CDR2 are MGHRA and YSYEKL. V was clipped by 1 base and J by 3 bases, with 12 bases between them. This CDR3 has 15 amino acids. Here the CDR3 reads CASSQVGGLDYGYTF. Written as DNA, the CDR3 is TGCGCCAGCAGCCAAGTGGGGGGCCTGGACTATGGCTACACCTTC.

V and J are TRBV10-3 and TRBJ2-2; possibly TRBD2 for D (5 bases). This CDR3 is 15 amino acids long. Germline CDR1 and CDR2: ENHRY and SYGVKD. The V end lost 2 bases, the J end lost 2 bases, and 9 bases lay between the germline ends. This CDR3 is CAISESGSNTGELFF. CDR3 nucleotide sequence: TGTGCCATCAGTGAGAGTGGGAGTAACACCGGGGAGCTGTTTTTT.

The sample holds one count of this clone. The chain links TRBV19 to TRBJ1-2, with D uncertain. Germline V gene sequence: CDR1 LNHDA, CDR2 SQIVND (reference sequence). Trimming left V 3 bases short and J 2 bases short, with 10 bases between. This CDR3 has 14 amino acids. In DNA, the CDR3 is TGTGCCAGTAGTATCCTCGGACGGAACTATGGCTACACCTTC. It encodes CASSILGRNYGYTF. Full variable domain (outside the CDR3, taken from reference TRBV19 and TRBJ1-2): DGGITQSPKYLFRKEGQNVTLSCEQNLNHDAMYWYRQDPGQGLRLIYYSQIVNDFQKGDIAEGYSVSREKKESFPLTVTSAQKNPTAFYLCASSILGRNYGYTFGSGTRLTVV.

The chain couples TRBV9 to TRBJ2-5, with 11 bases identical to TRBD2. This CDR3 has 17 residues. Per the germline V gene, CDR1 is SGDLS and CDR2 is YYNGEE. V shed 4 bases, J shed 5 bases, and the junction held 13 bases outside the gene matches. The DNA of the CDR3 is TGTGCCAGCAGCCCCGGGGCAACTAGCGGGGGTGTGGAGACCCAGTACTTC. Translated: CASSPGATSGGVETQYF.

This sequence joins TRBV13 and TRBJ2-7, with D tentatively TRBD2 (7 bases). Germline V CDR1 and CDR2: PRHDT, FYEKMQ (reference sequence). This CDR3 contains 16 residues. With 6 bases removed from V and 1 base from J, the gap between germline ends came to 19 bases. As DNA, the CDR3 is TGTGCCAGCAGGCGAGTTGGGGAGGGGGTTTCCTACGAGCAGTACTTC. Encoded protein: CASRRVGEGVSYEQYF.